The clone carrying this T cell receptor beta chain is a singleton in its sample. Its antigen remains unknown. V shed 1 base, J shed 5 bases, and the junction held 11 bases outside the gene matches. The CDR3 extends over 17 amino acids. CDR1 and CDR2 from the germline V gene are LNHNV and YYDKDF (reference sequence). This table comes from immunoSEQ multiplex PCR, and its TCRdb copy is limited to in-frame clones, with some not included. The sample consists of roughly 120,000 clones, 85% of them appearing once. This specimen belongs to a study of cytomegalovirus exposure and HLA in healthy donors. Findings and limits, study-wide: The authors enumerated roughly 180 TCR beta chains as linked to cytomegalovirus. The classifier reportedly diagnosed cytomegalovirus status with high specificity and sensitivity. According to a later analysis, TCR clusters from the first cohort tended to co-occur in the 120 or so validation repertoires.

The chain joins TRBV15 to TRBJ2-7, with TRBD2 identical over 10 bases. Material for sequencing was PBMCs. The clonotype originates from a woman in her 30s in good health and CMV-seronegative. CDR3: CATSRGPPLAGPNEQYF. The CDR3 region has the DNA TGTGCCACCAGCAGAGGGCCCCCACTAGCGGGGCCGAACGAGCAGTACTTC.